Listed here are 21 T cell receptor beta chains from one sample, sequenced in a study of cytomegalovirus exposure and HLA in healthy donors. Researchers ran the PCR with 60 Vbeta and 13 Jbeta primers. Profiling relied on immunoSEQ multiplex PCR, and the TCRdb table lists in-frame clones only, not all of them. The sample consists of approximately 140,000 clones, more than 70% of them appearing once. The specimen was PBMCs. The receptors derive from a male donor in good health and CMV-seropositive.

The chain employs TRBV7-9 and TRBJ1-6; 10 nucleotides agree with TRBD1. The CDR3 contains 15 residues. Germline V gene data show CDR1 as SEHNR and CDR2 as FQNEAQ (reference sequence). J gave up 7 bases and V 5 bases, and 5 bases lay outside the gene matches. CDR3 residues: CASSSGTGENSPLHF. The DNA of the CDR3 is TGTGCCAGCAGCAGTGGGACAGGGGAGAATTCACCCCTCCACTTT.

This clone was seen a few times. V and J are TRBV18 and TRBJ2-6; D gene uncertain. This CDR3 contains 15 residues. Germline V gene lookup returns CDR1 KGHSH and CDR2 LQKENI. V was trimmed by 3 bases and J by 3 bases, leaving 9 bases between them. CDR3 DNA: TGTGCCAGCTCACCTGCGGAAAGTGGGGCCAACGTCCTGACTTTC. It encodes CASSPAESGANVLTF.

The J gene is TRBJ2-3, the V gene TRBV11-1; the D gene is possibly TRBD2 (5 bases). V lost 3 bases, J lost 0 bases, and 13 bases lay in between. The germline gives CDR1 SGHAT, CDR2 FQDESV (reference sequence). The CDR3 runs 16 residues. CDR3 nucleotide sequence: TGTGCCAGCAGCTTGAGGTCACGGACTAGCACAGATACGCAGTATTTT. Its protein is CASSLRSRTSTDTQYF.

The chain combines TRBV7-9 with TRBJ2-7; D gene ambiguous. The germline CDR1 and CDR2 sequences are SEHNR and FQNEAQ (reference sequence). V lost 3 bases and J lost 1, with 4 bases in between. The length of the CDR3 is 12 residues. DNA for the CDR3: TGTGCCAGCAGCTTGCGGTCCTACGAGCAGTACTTC. Amino acid sequence: CASSLRSYEQYF. The full variable domain, in which reference TRBV7-9 and TRBJ2-7 provide the parts outside the CDR3, is DTGVSQNPRHKITKRGQNVTFRCDPISEHNRLYWYRQTLGQGPEFLTYFQNEAQLEKSRLLSDRFSAERPKGSFSTLEIQRTEQGDSAMYLCASSLRSYEQYFGPGTRLTVT.

The chain employs TRBV27 and TRBJ1-1, with D tentatively TRBD1 (6 bases). The CDR3 contains 15 residues. V lost 10 bases and J lost 2, with 20 bases in between. Germline CDR1 MNHEY, CDR2 SMNVEV (reference sequence). CDR3 sequence reads: CANPGQGTENTEAFF. CDR3 DNA: TGTGCCAACCCCGGGCAGGGGACCGAAAACACTGAAGCTTTCTTT.

This sequence joins TRBV28 and TRBJ2-5; 8 bases map to TRBD1. Germline lookup yields CDR1 MDHEN and CDR2 SYDVKM. Trimming cost V 11 bases and J 4 bases; bases outside gene matches: 12. The CDR3 runs 14 residues. The chain's CDR3 is CASLPSGGVETQYF. CDR3 DNA: TGTGCCTCCCTTCCCTCAGGGGGCGTAGAGACCCAGTACTTC.

The chain carries TRBV5-1 and TRBJ1-1; unclear D gene. The CDR3 spans 15 residues. Germline V gives CDR1 SGHRS, CDR2 YFSETQ. V gave up 3 bases and J gave up 0 bases, with 12 bases separating them. The CDR3 bases are TGCGCCAGCAGCTCCACGACGGGAATGAACACTGAAGCTTTCTTT. Translation: CASSSTTGMNTEAFF.

The rearrangement joins TRBV5-4 to TRBJ2-7; TRBD1 agrees at 11 bases. V shed 1 base, J shed 5 bases, and the junction held 2 bases outside the gene matches. The CDR3 is made up of 14 amino acids. Germline V lookup: CDR1 SGHNT, CDR2 YYREEE (reference sequence). For the CDR3, the DNA is TGTGCCAGCAGCTTGTTGGGACAGGGGGACGAGCAGTACTTC. Translated: CASSLLGQGDEQYF. The full variable domain, in which reference TRBV5-4 and TRBJ2-7 provide the parts outside the CDR3, is ETGVTQSPTHLIKTRGQQVTLRCSSQSGHNTVSWYQQALGQGPQFIFQYYREEENGRGNFPPRFSGLQFPNYSSELNVNALELDDSALYLCASSLLGQGDEQYFGPGTRLTVT.

The chain recombines TRBV4-2 with TRBJ2-7, with 9 bases identical to TRBD1. The germline V gene has CDR1 LGHNA and CDR2 YNFKEQ. The CDR3 totals 16 residues. The ends lost 2 bases at V and 1 base at J; junction bases unmatched: 6. Here the CDR3 DNA reads TGTGCCAGCAGCCAACCCCTGGGACAGGGTTCCTACGAGCAGTACTTC. It specifies CASSQPLGQGSYEQYF.

Written as DNA, the CDR3 is TGTGCCAGCAGTGAACTAGCTTTTTCGGGGGAGCAGTACTTC. As protein: CASSELAFSGEQYF. The rearrangement links TRBV6-4 to TRBJ2-7; TRBD2 might be the D (6 bases). Trimming stripped 3 bases from V and 7 bases from J, with 16 bases between. CDR1 MRHNA and CDR2 SNTAGT come from the germline V gene. The CDR3 has 14 residues.

The rearrangement links TRBV10-3 to TRBJ2-7; TRBD2 is a possible D gene (6 bases). The CDR3 has 15 residues. CDR1 and CDR2 from the germline V gene are ENHRY and SYGVKD. V was pared by 6 bases and J by 1 base, with 16 bases between. DNA of the CDR3: TGTGCCATCAGGCTCCGGGACCGGGGGTCCTACGAGCAGTACTTC. It yields the protein CAIRLRDRGSYEQYF.

This rearrangement joins TRBV19 to TRBJ1-2, with D hard to call. V was clipped by 3 bases and J by 2 bases, with 10 bases between them. Germline loops: CDR1 LNHDA, CDR2 SQIVND (reference sequence). This CDR3 is built from 14 residues. The CDR3 region is CASSMAGRNYGYTF. The CDR3 DNA follows: TGTGCCAGTAGTATGGCCGGGAGGAACTATGGCTACACCTTC.

The V call is TRBV6-5, the J call TRBJ1-2, with 8 positions matching TRBD1. The CDR3 is made up of 13 amino acids. V was pared by 5 bases and J by 4 bases, with 3 bases of the junction left unmatched. Germline loops: CDR1 MNHEY, CDR2 SVGAGI. The CDR3 region has the DNA TGTGCCAGCAGTATGACAGGGGCCTATGGCTACACCTTC. Translation: CASSMTGAYGYTF.

The CDR3 coding sequence is TGTGCCAGCAGGCAACGGACAGGGGGCGCAGGCTATGGCTACACCTTC. Its translation: CASRQRTGGAGYGYTF. The gene calls are TRBV27 and TRBJ1-2; 11 nucleotides agree with TRBD1. The CDR3 has 16 residues. Trimming took 6 bases from V and 4 from J; bases not matched to a gene: 10. Germline CDR1 and CDR2: MNHEY and SMNVEV (reference sequence).

Only one count was recorded for this clone. This chain uses TRBV4-2 with TRBJ1-5, with unresolved D. Trimming pared 1 base from V and 2 bases from J, leaving 12 bases between. Germline V gene sequence: CDR1 LGHNA, CDR2 YNFKEQ. There are 16 residues in the CDR3. This CDR3 reads CASSQAPRGGNQPQHF. CDR3 bases: TGTGCCAGCAGCCAAGCGCCCCGGGGAGGCAATCAGCCCCAGCATTTT.

This clone came up a few times. The V and J genes are TRBV5-1 and TRBJ2-7; 8 nucleotides agree with TRBD1. Germline V gene data show CDR1 as SGHRS and CDR2 as YFSETQ. V shed 2 bases and J 2 bases; nucleotides not matched to a gene: 3. This CDR3 is 14 amino acids long. CDR3 region: CASSLGQGPYEQYF. CDR3 DNA: TGCGCCAGCAGCTTAGGACAGGGCCCCTACGAGCAGTACTTC.

V gene TRBV7-9 combines with J gene TRBJ2-4; 10 nucleotides agree with TRBD1. Per germline, CDR1 SEHNR and CDR2 FQNEAQ (reference sequence). J was trimmed by 8 bases and V by 6 bases; bases with no gene match: 7. CDR3 length: 14 residues. The DNA of the CDR3 is TGTGCCAGCAGACCGGGACAGGGGCGAGACATTCAGTACTTC. As protein: CASRPGQGRDIQYF.

The chain joins TRBV5-6 to TRBJ2-5; D ambiguous. Germline CDR1 and CDR2: SGHDT and YYEEEE. The CDR3 loop spans 12 amino acids. Trimming removed 0 bases from V and 5 bases from J, with 5 bases in between. CDR3 nucleotides: TGTGCCAGCAGCTTGGTAGCTGAGACCCAGTACTTC. Its translation is CASSLVAETQYF.

The CDR3 protein is CASSFWTEMNTEAFF. The CDR3 DNA is TGTGCCAGCAGCTTTTGGACAGAAATGAACACTGAAGCTTTCTTT. This chain connects TRBV7-9 to TRBJ1-1, with a tentative D call TRBD1 (6 bases). Germline CDR1 and CDR2: SEHNR and FQNEAQ (reference sequence). The CDR3 contains 15 residues. V lost 3 bases, J lost 0 bases, and 11 bases lay in between.

V and J are TRBV30 and TRBJ2-1; 7 bases are shared with TRBD2. CDR1 is GTSNPN, CDR2 SVGIG, per germline (reference sequence). The J segment lost 9 bases and the V segment lost 3 bases, leaving 8 bases of the junction unmatched. The CDR3 length is 13 residues. CDR3 loop: CAWSGGRLGEQFF. As DNA, the CDR3 is TGTGCCTGGAGCGGCGGGAGACTAGGTGAGCAGTTCTTC.

The gene calls are TRBV28 and TRBJ1-3, with 12 nucleotides matching TRBD1. With V trimmed by 5 bases and J by 7 bases, 6 bases remained unmatched. The germline gives CDR1 MDHEN, CDR2 SYDVKM. CDR3 length: 15 residues. The CDR3 region is CASSRDRGRLNTIYF. The CDR3 region has the DNA TGTGCCAGCAGTCGGGACAGGGGGCGCCTGAACACCATATATTTT.